The source of this T cell receptor beta chain is a study of T-cell memory formation after mild COVID-19. From the 5' RACE reads, TCRdb called clonotypes with MiXCR, one entry per CDR3 protein. The repertoire includes approximately 340,000 distinct CDR3 sequences, more than 15% of them detected once, and about a fifth sits in the top ten. Germline V gene lookup returns CDR1 SGHVS and CDR2 FNYEAQ. This CDR3 is 17 amino acids long. V dropped 2 bases and J dropped 1; count of bases not matched to a gene: 5. This TCR came from a man younger than 35 who had mild COVID-19 (a few samples of this study predate the infection). Cell type and time point are not known. The chain carries TRBV7-6 and TRBJ2-3; 11 positions agree with TRBD1. The specimen sequenced was PBMCs or a T cell subset sorted from them (not recorded which). In DNA form, the CDR3 reads TGTGCCAGCAGCTTACCCCGGACAGGGGGCCGCACAGATACGCAGTATTTT. Its protein is CASSLPRTGGRTDTQYF.